Each of the 30 T cell receptor beta chains below was sequenced from the same sample in a study of cytomegalovirus exposure and HLA in healthy donors. In the PCR, 60 Vbeta and 13 Jbeta primers were used. TCRdb's table, derived via immunoSEQ multiplex PCR, lists solely in-frame clones and lacks some. The table shows approximately 76,000 clones, with under 70% occurring only once. The sequencing sample was made of PBMCs. The receptors here all came from a man aged 25-40 years in good health and CMV-seropositive.

This clone appeared a few times. The chain recombines TRBV4-3 with TRBJ2-7, with D perhaps matching TRBD2 (5 bases). V was pared by 2 bases and J by 2 bases, with 13 bases between. The CDR3 runs 15 residues. From germline, CDR1 is LGHNA and CDR2 YSLEER. CDR3 residues: CASSQTTRETYEQYF. The DNA of the CDR3 is TGCGCCAGCAGCCAAACTACTAGGGAAACCTACGAGCAGTACTTC.

This chain joins TRBV7-6 and TRBJ2-3; TRBD2 aligns across 10 bases. The CDR3 sequence is 18 residues long. Looked up from germline, CDR1 is SGHVS and CDR2 is FNYEAQ. After removal of 2 bases from V and 0 bases from J, the junction contained 8 bases not matched to a gene. Here the CDR3 reads CASSLSILAGTSTDTQYF. DNA for the CDR3: TGTGCCAGCAGCTTATCCATACTAGCGGGGACCAGCACAGATACGCAGTATTTT. The variable domain in full, completed from reference TRBV7-6 and TRBJ2-3, reads GAGVSQSPRYKVTKRGQDVALRCDPISGHVSLYWYRQALGQGPEFLTYFNYEAQQDKSGLPNDRFSAERPEGSISTLTIQRTEQRDSAMYRCASSLSILAGTSTDTQYFGPGTRLTVL.

CDR3 coding DNA: TGTGCCAGTACTCAGAGGCAGTCTGGGGCCAACGTCCTGACTTTC. It encodes CASTQRQSGANVLTF. V and J are TRBV9 and TRBJ2-6; no clear D. V was clipped by 8 bases and J by 1 base, with 13 bases between them. CDR3 length: 15 amino acids. Looked up from germline, CDR1 is SGDLS and CDR2 is YYNGEE.

In this sample, this clone turned up a few times. This chain uses TRBV5-6 with TRBJ2-7; 11 nucleotides agree with TRBD2. This CDR3 is built from 16 residues. The V gene end was trimmed by 1 base and the J gene end by 4 bases; junction bases not matched to a gene: 7. CDR1 is SGHDT and CDR2 is YYEEEE in the germline V gene. The CDR3 sequence: CASSLLLAGVLYEQYF. The DNA of the CDR3 is TGTGCCAGCAGCTTGTTACTAGCGGGAGTACTGTACGAGCAGTACTTC.

This sequence joins TRBV6-5 and TRBJ1-6, with D uncertain. The CDR3 length is 14 residues. V gave up 0 bases and J gave up 8 bases, with 8 bases separating them. The germline V gene has CDR1 MNHEY and CDR2 SVGAGI. The CDR3 reads CASSYSIVYSPLHF. CDR3 DNA sequence: TGTGCCAGCAGTTACTCGATAGTGTATTCACCCCTCCACTTT.

This sequence joins TRBV29-1 and TRBJ2-2; 8 nucleotides agree with TRBD2. V lost 4 bases and J lost 1; bases outside the gene matches: 5. Germline V gene data show CDR1 as SQVTM and CDR2 as ANQGSEA. CDR3 length: 15 amino acids. Here the CDR3 DNA reads TGCAGCGTTGGTCGCGCGGGGGGGAACACCGGGGAGCTGTTTTTT. It is translated as CSVGRAGGNTGELFF.

The genes are TRBV6-6 and TRBJ2-1, with 8 bases fitting TRBD2. Germline V lookup: CDR1 MNHNY, CDR2 SVGAGI (reference sequence). V dropped 4 bases and J dropped 5; count of bases not matched to a gene: 7. The CDR3 has 15 amino acids. CDR3 sequence: CASSLAGGNHNEQFF. The DNA for the CDR3 is TGTGCCAGCAGTTTGGCGGGGGGTAACCACAATGAGCAGTTCTTC.

This rearrangement joins TRBV6-1 to TRBJ2-7, with 7 bases fitting TRBD1. The junction had 5 bases not matched to a gene; V was cut back by 0 bases and J by 3 bases. Germline values: CDR1 MNHNS, CDR2 SASEGT. The CDR3 runs to 15 residues. The CDR3 protein is CASSEARGGHYEQYF. The CDR3 nucleotides are TGTGCCAGCAGTGAAGCGCGAGGGGGCCACTACGAGCAGTACTTC.

The chain links TRBV28 to TRBJ1-6; 12 positions match TRBD1. Germline V lookup: CDR1 MDHEN, CDR2 SYDVKM. The CDR3 loop spans 14 amino acids. V shed 4 bases and J 10 bases; nucleotides not matched to a gene: 2. The CDR3 loop reads CASSWDRGRSPLHF. The DNA of the CDR3 is TGTGCCAGCAGTTGGGACAGGGGGCGGTCACCCCTCCACTTT.

This clone appeared a few times. V and J are TRBV30 and TRBJ1-3; D ambiguous. Between the trimmed V and J ends, which lost 3 bases and 0 bases, there was a span of 6 bases. The CDR3 runs to 13 residues. Germline-derived CDR1 and CDR2 are GTSNPN and SVGIG (reference sequence). In DNA form, the CDR3 reads TGTGCCTGGAGGGCAAACTCTGGAAACACCATATATTTT. Protein: CAWRANSGNTIYF.

This clone appeared a single time. The chain couples TRBV14 to TRBJ1-2, with a possible D match to TRBD1 (6 bases). V lost 4 bases and J 2 bases, leaving 11 bases between the germline ends. The CDR3 length is 14 residues. CDR1 SGHDN and CDR2 FVKESK come from the germline V gene. CDR3 loop: CASSPQGQNYGYTF. The CDR3 DNA is TGTGCCAGCAGCCCTCAGGGGCAAAACTATGGCTACACCTTC. Full variable domain (remainder filled in from reference TRBV14 and TRBJ1-2): EAGVTQFPSHSVIEKGQTVTLRCDPISGHDNLYWYRRVMGKEIKFLLHFVKESKQDESGMPNNRFLAERTGGTYSTLKVQPAELEDSGVYFCASSPQGQNYGYTFGSGTRLTVV.

The chain's CDR3 is CASSPGLTDTQYF. The DNA for the CDR3 is TGTGCCAGCAGTCCGGGACTTACAGATACGCAGTATTTT. The chain employs TRBV2 and TRBJ2-3; maybe TRBD2 (6 bases). The length of the CDR3 is 13 residues. Trimming left V 5 bases short and J 3 bases short, with 9 bases between. The germline V gene has CDR1 SNHLY and CDR2 FYNNEI.

The chain combines TRBV27 with TRBJ2-7, with 7 bases aligning to TRBD2. Trimming cost V 5 bases and J 0 bases; bases outside gene matches: 7. The CDR3 is 15 residues long. Germline loops: CDR1 MNHEY, CDR2 SMNVEV (reference sequence). The CDR3 nucleotides are TGTGCCAGCAGTCACAGCGGGATCAGCTCCTACGAGCAGTACTTC. Protein: CASSHSGISSYEQYF.

The gene calls are TRBV5-4 and TRBJ2-2; D gene unclear. Trimming stripped 1 base from V and 0 bases from J, with 4 bases between. The CDR3 runs to 14 residues. Germline-derived CDR1 and CDR2 are SGHNT and YYREEE (reference sequence). DNA for the CDR3: TGTGCCAGCAGCTTGTCTCCGAACACCGGGGAGCTGTTTTTT. This codes for CASSLSPNTGELFF.

The J gene is TRBJ2-2, the V gene TRBV29-1, with a possible D match to TRBD2 (5 bases). Germline V CDR1 and CDR2: SQVTM, ANQGSEA. The CDR3 loop spans 16 amino acids. Deletions cut 2 bases from V and 1 base from J, with 14 bases between. The CDR3, as DNA: TGCAGCGTTGAACCACCGGGGTCGGAGAACACCGGGGAGCTGTTTTTT. Protein product: CSVEPPGSENTGELFF.

The rearrangement links TRBV5-4 to TRBJ2-1, with 10 bases matching TRBD2. V shed 2 bases and J 3 bases; nucleotides not matched to a gene: 8. CDR1 is SGHNT, CDR2 YYREEE, per germline (reference sequence). The CDR3 sequence is 17 residues long. The CDR3 here is CASSFGLGTSDYNEQFF. In DNA form, the CDR3 reads TGTGCCAGCAGCTTCGGCCTCGGGACTAGCGACTACAATGAGCAGTTCTTC.

The chain has TRBV5-6 and TRBJ2-5; perhaps TRBD1 as D (6 bases). Judging by the DNA end, TRBJ2-7 fits better; the J call may be wrong. Germline loops: CDR1 SGHDT, CDR2 YYEEEE. This CDR3 is 12 amino acids long. The CDR3: CASSAQGYEQYF. The CDR3 DNA reads as TGTGCCAGCAGCGCCCAGGGGTACGAGCAGTACTTC.

This clone appeared a few times. The chain carries TRBV7-8 and TRBJ1-1, with TRBD1 matching 9 bases. Losses at the gene ends were 4 bases for V and 8 bases for J; bases not matched to a gene: 14. The CDR3 is 16 residues long. Germline loops: CDR1 SGHVS, CDR2 FQNEAQ. DNA of the CDR3: TGTGCCAGCAGCTCGGGACAGGGCGGAGAGTACCAAGAAGCTTTCTTT. Encoded protein: CASSSGQGGEYQEAFF.

The J gene is TRBJ2-5, the V gene TRBV11-1; TRBD2 is a possible D gene (5 bases). Germline CDR1 and CDR2: SGHAT and FQDESV (reference sequence). The CDR3 spans 14 residues. Trimming took 5 bases from V and 7 from J, leaving 17 bases between them. The CDR3 DNA reads as TGTGCCAGCAGCCGCAGCGGAGCCGGTGGGACCCAGTACTTC. This sequence encodes CASSRSGAGGTQYF.

This clone has only one observation. V and J are TRBV28 and TRBJ2-1, with TRBD2 matching 13 bases. Germline V gene data show CDR1 as MDHEN and CDR2 as SYDVKM. V gave up 3 bases and J gave up 1 base; unmatched junction bases: 9. The CDR3 has 19 amino acids. The CDR3 loop is CASSFRGLAGPSSYNEQFF. CDR3 DNA sequence: TGTGCCAGCAGTTTTCGGGGACTAGCGGGGCCCTCTTCCTACAATGAGCAGTTCTTC.

The chain combines TRBV5-1 with TRBJ2-4, with 10 bases fitting TRBD1. CDR1 SGHRS and CDR2 YFSETQ come from the germline V gene. The V segment lost 7 bases and the J segment 0 bases; nucleotides outside the gene matches: 4. The CDR3 runs 15 residues. The chain's CDR3 is CASGTGDLAKNIQYF. The CDR3 coding sequence is TGCGCCAGCGGGACAGGGGACCTAGCCAAAAACATTCAGTACTTC.

In its sample, this clone was seen a few times. The V gene is TRBV2, the J gene TRBJ2-5; D call uncertain. The last part of the DNA fits TRBJ2-7 better; the J call may be wrong. The CDR3 is made up of 12 amino acids. Germline V CDR1 and CDR2: SNHLY, FYNNEI. CDR3 bases: TGTGCCAGCAGAGTAGTAGTCCACGAGCAGTACTTC. Its translation is CASRVVVHEQYF.

The V call is TRBV11-2, the J call TRBJ2-5; D not certain. The V end lost 3 bases, the J end lost 1 base, and 3 bases lay between the germline ends. The length of the CDR3 is 12 residues. Germline CDR1 is SGHAT and CDR2 is FQNNGV. The CDR3 sequence: CASSFLQETQYF. DNA for the CDR3: TGTGCCAGCAGCTTTCTCCAAGAGACCCAGTACTTC.

This clone appeared a few times. The same CDR3 also results from other DNA sequences found in this sample. The genes are TRBV6-1 and TRBJ2-5, with D uncertain. Germline assignment: CDR1 MNHNS and CDR2 SASEGT. V lost 2 bases, J lost 3 bases, and 10 bases lay in between. This CDR3 comprises 14 residues. The CDR3 nucleotides are TGTGCCAGCAGTGAATTTAACGGAGAAGAGACCCAGTACTTC. Translating it yields CASSEFNGEETQYF.

The rearrangement joins TRBV5-4 to TRBJ2-7, with TRBD1 identical over 8 bases. V was clipped by 4 bases and J by 4 bases; unmatched bases: 4. The CDR3 sequence is 13 residues long. CDR1 and CDR2 (germline): SGHNT, YYREEE (reference sequence). This CDR3 is CASSADREYEQYF. CDR3 bases: TGTGCCAGCAGCGCGGACAGGGAATACGAGCAGTACTTC.

The J gene is TRBJ1-2, the V gene TRBV14; D is perhaps TRBD1 (5 bases). Germline V CDR1 and CDR2: SGHDN, FVKESK. The CDR3 is 15 residues long. V was pared by 4 bases and J by 4 bases, with 16 bases between. This CDR3 reads CASSPPTEISYGYTF. The DNA of the CDR3 is TGTGCCAGCAGCCCCCCGACAGAAATAAGCTATGGCTACACCTTC.

The rearrangement uses TRBV7-9 and TRBJ2-7, with 8 bases aligning to TRBD1. The germline V gene encodes CDR1 SEHNR and CDR2 FQNEAQ (reference sequence). The trim removed 5 bases at V and 6 bases at J, leaving 6 bases unmatched. The CDR3 has 13 amino acids. CDR3 loop: CASSQDRVSEQYF. DNA of the CDR3: TGTGCCAGCAGCCAGGACAGGGTGTCCGAGCAGTACTTC. Based on the CDR3 plus reference TRBV7-9 and TRBJ2-7, the full variable domain is DTGVSQNPRHKITKRGQNVTFRCDPISEHNRLYWYRQTLGQGPEFLTYFQNEAQLEKSRLLSDRFSAERPKGSFSTLEIQRTEQGDSAMYLCASSQDRVSEQYFGPGTRLTVT.

This clone was seen a handful of times. Other DNA sequences within the sample encode an identical CDR3. The genes are TRBV5-1 and TRBJ2-5, with TRBD2 matching 10 bases. Losses at the gene ends were 2 bases for V and 5 bases for J; bases not matched to a gene: 6. Germline V gene data show CDR1 as SGHRS and CDR2 as YFSETQ. This CDR3 spans 15 amino acids. The CDR3 is CASSFSGGAFETQYF. In nucleotides, the CDR3 is TGCGCCAGCAGCTTCAGCGGGGGGGCTTTCGAGACCCAGTACTTC.

This sequence joins TRBV19 and TRBJ2-1, with a tentative D call TRBD2 (6 bases). Germline CDR1 reads LNHDA; CDR2 reads SQIVND (reference sequence). The CDR3 runs 19 residues. V was trimmed by 4 bases and J by 4 bases, leaving 26 bases between them. CDR3 protein: CASSNNPVMAGKDYNEQFF. In nucleotides, the CDR3 is TGTGCCAGTAGTAACAACCCGGTTATGGCGGGAAAGGATTACAATGAGCAGTTCTTC.

This chain connects TRBV11-2 to TRBJ2-3, with D unresolved. Germline CDR1 SGHAT, CDR2 FQNNGV. The CDR3 consists of 13 residues. V lost 0 bases and J 5 bases, leaving 6 bases between the germline ends. This chain's CDR3 is CASSLDAGDTQYF. The CDR3 region has the DNA TGTGCCAGCAGCTTAGATGCAGGAGATACGCAGTATTTT.